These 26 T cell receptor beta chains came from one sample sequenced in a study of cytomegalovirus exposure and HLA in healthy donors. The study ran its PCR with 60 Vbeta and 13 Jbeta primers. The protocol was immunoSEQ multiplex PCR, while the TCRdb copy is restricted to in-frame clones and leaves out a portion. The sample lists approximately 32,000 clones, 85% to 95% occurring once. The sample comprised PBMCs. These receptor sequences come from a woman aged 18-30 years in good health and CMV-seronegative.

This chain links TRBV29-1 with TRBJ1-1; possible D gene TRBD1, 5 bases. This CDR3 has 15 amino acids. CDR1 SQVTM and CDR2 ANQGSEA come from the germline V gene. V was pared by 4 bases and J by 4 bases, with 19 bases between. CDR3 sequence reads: CSVVSGRGRGTEAFF. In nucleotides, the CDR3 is TGCAGCGTTGTATCTGGGAGGGGTCGGGGCACTGAAGCTTTCTTT.

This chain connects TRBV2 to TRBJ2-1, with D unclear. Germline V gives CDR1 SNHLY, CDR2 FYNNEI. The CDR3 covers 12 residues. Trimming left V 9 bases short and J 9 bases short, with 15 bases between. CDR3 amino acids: CASTPQVPEQFF. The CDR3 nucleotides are TGTGCCAGTACCCCCCAGGTACCTGAGCAGTTCTTC.

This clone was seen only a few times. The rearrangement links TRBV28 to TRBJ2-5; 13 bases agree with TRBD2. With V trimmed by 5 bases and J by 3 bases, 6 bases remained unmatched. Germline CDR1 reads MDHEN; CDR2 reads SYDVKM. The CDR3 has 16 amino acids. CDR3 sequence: CASSPPGTSGKETQYF. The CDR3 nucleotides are TGTGCCAGCAGTCCCCCGGGGACTAGCGGGAAAGAGACCCAGTACTTC.

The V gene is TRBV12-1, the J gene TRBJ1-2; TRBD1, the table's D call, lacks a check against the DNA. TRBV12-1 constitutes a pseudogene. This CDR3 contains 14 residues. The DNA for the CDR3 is TGTGCCAGCAGCTTCGATACAGGGAACTATGGCTACACCTTC. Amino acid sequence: CASSFDTGNYGYTF.

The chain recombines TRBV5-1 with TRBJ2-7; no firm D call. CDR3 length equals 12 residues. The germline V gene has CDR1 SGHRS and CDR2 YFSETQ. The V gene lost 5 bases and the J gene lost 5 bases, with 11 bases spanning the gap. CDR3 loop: CASSFRVDEQYF. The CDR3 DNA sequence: TGCGCCAGCAGTTTTAGAGTCGACGAGCAGTACTTC.

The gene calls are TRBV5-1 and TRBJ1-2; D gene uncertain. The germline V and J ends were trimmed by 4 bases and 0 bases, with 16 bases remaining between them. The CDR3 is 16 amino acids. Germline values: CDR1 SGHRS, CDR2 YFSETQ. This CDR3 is CASSTDTPGTNYGYTF. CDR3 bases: TGCGCCAGCAGCACCGACACCCCAGGAACTAACTATGGCTACACCTTC.

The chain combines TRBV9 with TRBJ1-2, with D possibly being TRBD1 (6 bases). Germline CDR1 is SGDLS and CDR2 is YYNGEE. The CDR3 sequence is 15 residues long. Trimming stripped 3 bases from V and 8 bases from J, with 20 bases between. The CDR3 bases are TGTGCCAGCAGCGCGGAACAGGGTCCCGTTCTAGGCTACACCTTC. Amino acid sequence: CASSAEQGPVLGYTF.

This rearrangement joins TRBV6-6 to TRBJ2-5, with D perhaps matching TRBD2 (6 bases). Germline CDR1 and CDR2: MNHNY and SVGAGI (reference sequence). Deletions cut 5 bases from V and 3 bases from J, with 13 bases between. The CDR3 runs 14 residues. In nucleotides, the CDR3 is TGTGCCAGCAGTCCCCCTAGGAGGGAAGAGACCCAGTACTTC. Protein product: CASSPPRREETQYF.

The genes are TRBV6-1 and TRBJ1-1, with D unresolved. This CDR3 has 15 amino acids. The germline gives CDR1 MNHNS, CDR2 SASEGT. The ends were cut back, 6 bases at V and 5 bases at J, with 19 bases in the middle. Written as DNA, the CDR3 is TGTGCCAGCAGAAAGACTGCGACTGGCGGGACTGAAGCTTTCTTT. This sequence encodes CASRKTATGGTEAFF.

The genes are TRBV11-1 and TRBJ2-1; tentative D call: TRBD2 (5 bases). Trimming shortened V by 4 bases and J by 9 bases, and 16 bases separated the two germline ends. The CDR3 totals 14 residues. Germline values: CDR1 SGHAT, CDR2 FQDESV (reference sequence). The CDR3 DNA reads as TGTGCCAGCAGCTCCCGGGAACTCGGCGTTGAGCAGTTCTTC. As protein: CASSSRELGVEQFF.

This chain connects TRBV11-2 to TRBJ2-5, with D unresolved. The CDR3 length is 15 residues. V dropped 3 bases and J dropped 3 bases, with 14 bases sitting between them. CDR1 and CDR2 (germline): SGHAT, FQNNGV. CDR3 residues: CASSFSRHGKETQYF. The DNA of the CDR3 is TGTGCCAGCAGCTTCTCGAGACACGGTAAAGAGACCCAGTACTTC.

CDR3 coding DNA: TGTGCCAGCAGCTTGTTCCCCCCGGTTAGCGGGGAGGGCAATGAGCAGTTCTTC. This translates into CASSLFPPVSGEGNEQFF. The chain is built from TRBV7-6 and TRBJ2-1; 8 positions agree with TRBD2. There are 18 residues in the CDR3. The germline V gene has CDR1 SGHVS and CDR2 FNYEAQ. Trimming cost V 3 bases and J 6 bases; bases outside gene matches: 16.

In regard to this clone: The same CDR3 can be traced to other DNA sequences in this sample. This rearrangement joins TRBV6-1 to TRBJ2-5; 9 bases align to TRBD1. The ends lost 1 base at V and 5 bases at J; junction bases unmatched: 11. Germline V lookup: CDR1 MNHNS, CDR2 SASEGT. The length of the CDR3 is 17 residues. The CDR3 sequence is CASSEGDREGALETQYF. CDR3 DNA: TGTGCCAGCAGTGAAGGGGACAGGGAAGGAGCGCTGGAGACCCAGTACTTC.

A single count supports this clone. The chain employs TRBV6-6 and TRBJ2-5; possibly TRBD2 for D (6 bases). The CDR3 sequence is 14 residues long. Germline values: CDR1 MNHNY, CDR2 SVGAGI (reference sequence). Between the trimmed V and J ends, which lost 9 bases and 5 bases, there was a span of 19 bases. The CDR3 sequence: CASTPFTREETQYF. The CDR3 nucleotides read TGTGCCAGTACCCCATTTACCCGGGAGGAGACCCAGTACTTC.

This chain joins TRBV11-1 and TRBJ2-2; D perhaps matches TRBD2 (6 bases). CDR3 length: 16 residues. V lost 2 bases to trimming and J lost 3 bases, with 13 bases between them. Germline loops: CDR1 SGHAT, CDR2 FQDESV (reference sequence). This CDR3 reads CASSLRGGEYTGELFF. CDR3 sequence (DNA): TGTGCCAGCAGCTTACGAGGAGGGGAGTACACCGGGGAGCTGTTTTTT.

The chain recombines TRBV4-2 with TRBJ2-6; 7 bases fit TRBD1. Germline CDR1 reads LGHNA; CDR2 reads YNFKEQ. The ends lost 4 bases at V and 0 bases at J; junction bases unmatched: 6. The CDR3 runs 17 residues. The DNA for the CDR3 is TGTGCCAGCAGCCGCCCGGGACAGATCTCTGGGGCCAACGTCCTGACTTTC. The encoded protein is CASSRPGQISGANVLTF.

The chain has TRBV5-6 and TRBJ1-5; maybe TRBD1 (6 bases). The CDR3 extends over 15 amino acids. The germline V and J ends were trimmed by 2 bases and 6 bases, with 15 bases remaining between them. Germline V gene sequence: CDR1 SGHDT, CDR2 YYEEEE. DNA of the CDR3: TGTGCCAGCAGCTTAGCGGGGGGCGGGGGTCAGCCCCAGCATTTT. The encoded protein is CASSLAGGGGQPQHF.

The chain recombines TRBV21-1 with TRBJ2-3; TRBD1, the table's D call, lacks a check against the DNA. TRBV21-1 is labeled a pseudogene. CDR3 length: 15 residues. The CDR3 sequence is CASSKGQYRTDTQYF. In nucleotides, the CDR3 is TGTGCCAGCAGCAAGGGACAGTATAGGACAGATACGCAGTATTTT.

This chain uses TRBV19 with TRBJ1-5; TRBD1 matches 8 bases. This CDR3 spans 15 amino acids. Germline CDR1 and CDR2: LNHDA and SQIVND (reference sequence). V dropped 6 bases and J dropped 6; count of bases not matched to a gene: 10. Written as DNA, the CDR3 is TGTGCCAGTAGCAAGGACAGGGAAGGTAGTCAGCCCCAGCATTTT. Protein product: CASSKDREGSQPQHF. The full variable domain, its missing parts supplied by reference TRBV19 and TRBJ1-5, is DGGITQSPKYLFRKEGQNVTLSCEQNLNHDAMYWYRQDPGQGLRLIYYSQIVNDFQKGDIAEGYSVSREKKESFPLTVTSAQKNPTAFYLCASSKDREGSQPQHFGDGTRLSIL.

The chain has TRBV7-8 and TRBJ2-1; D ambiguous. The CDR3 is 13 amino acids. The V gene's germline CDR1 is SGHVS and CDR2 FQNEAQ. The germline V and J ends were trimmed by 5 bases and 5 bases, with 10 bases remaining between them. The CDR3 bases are TGTGCCAGCAGCCGAACGAGAGACAATGAGCAGTTCTTC. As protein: CASSRTRDNEQFF.

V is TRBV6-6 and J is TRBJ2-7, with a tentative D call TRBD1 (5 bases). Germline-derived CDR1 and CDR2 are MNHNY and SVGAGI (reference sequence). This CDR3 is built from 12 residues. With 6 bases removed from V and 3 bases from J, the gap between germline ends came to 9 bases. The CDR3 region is CASSQQGYEQYF. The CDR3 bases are TGTGCCAGCAGCCAGCAGGGCTACGAGCAGTACTTC.

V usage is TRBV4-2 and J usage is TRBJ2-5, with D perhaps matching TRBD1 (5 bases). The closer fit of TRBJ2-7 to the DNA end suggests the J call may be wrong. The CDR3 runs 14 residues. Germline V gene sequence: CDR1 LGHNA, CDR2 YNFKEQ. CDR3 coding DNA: TGTGCCAGCAGCCCACGAACAGGAGCCTACGAGCAGTACTTC. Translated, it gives CASSPRTGAYEQYF.

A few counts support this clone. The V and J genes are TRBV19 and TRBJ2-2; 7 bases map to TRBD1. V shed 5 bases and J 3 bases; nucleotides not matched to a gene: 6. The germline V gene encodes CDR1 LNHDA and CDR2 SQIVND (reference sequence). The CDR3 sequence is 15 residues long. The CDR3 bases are TGTGCCAGTAGTCCCCCCGGGACAGACACCGGGGAGCTGTTTTTT. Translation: CASSPPGTDTGELFF.

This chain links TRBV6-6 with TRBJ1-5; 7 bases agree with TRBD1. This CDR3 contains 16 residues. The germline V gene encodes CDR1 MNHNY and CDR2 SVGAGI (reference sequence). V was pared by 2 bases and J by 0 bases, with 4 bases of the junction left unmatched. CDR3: CASSYHTGDSNQPQHF. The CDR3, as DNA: TGTGCCAGCAGTTACCATACAGGGGATAGCAATCAGCCCCAGCATTTT.

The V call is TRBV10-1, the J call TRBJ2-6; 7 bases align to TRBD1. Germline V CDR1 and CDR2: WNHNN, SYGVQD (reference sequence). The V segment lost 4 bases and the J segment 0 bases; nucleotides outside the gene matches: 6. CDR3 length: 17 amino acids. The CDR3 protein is CASSVGDSSSGANVLTF. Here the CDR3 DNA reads TGCGCCAGCAGTGTAGGGGACAGCAGCTCTGGGGCCAACGTCCTGACTTTC.

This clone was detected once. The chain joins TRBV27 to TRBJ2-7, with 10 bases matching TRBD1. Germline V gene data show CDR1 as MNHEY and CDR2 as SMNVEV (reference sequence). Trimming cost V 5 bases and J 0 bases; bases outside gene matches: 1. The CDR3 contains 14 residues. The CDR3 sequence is CASSRQGASYEQYF. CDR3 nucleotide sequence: TGTGCCAGCAGTAGACAGGGGGCCTCCTACGAGCAGTACTTC.